This T cell receptor (beta chain) was observed in a study of a mutant IDH1 vaccine in newly diagnosed glioma. Study at large: Patients were pretreated with radiotherapy, temozolomide, or both, mostly both.

Profiling relied on immunoSEQ multiplex PCR, and the TCRdb table lists in-frame clones only, not all of them. The table includes some 57,000 clones, over 60% detected once. Noted time point: week 47, end of study. All doses held 300 ug of mutant IDH1 20-mer peptide, with topical imiquimod. Patients had eight vaccinations, in weeks 1, 3, 5, 7, 11, 15, 19 and 23. Study results and caveats: Apparently unrelated to pseudoprogression were changes in the top peripheral T cell clonotypes.

Germline V CDR1 and CDR2: SGHTA, FQGNSA. V dropped 1 base and J dropped 5 bases, with 12 bases sitting between them. This CDR3 contains 14 residues. This clone appeared once. Its antigen is still unknown. J is TRBJ2-7 and V is TRBV7-2; D call uncertain. The clonotype was recovered from a woman aged 40 to 50 with glioma. Some clones in this sample may be carry-over from other donors' samples. The sample here was PBMCs, taken from a glioma patient whose treatment included an IDH1 peptide vaccine. The CDR3 sequence is CASSLGLGTHEQYF. CDR3 bases: TGTGCCAGCAGCTTAGGGCTCGGCACCCACGAGCAGTACTTC.